This T cell receptor (beta chain) was recovered during a study of cytomegalovirus exposure and HLA in healthy donors. TCRdb's copy holds only in-frame clones and misses some; the assay was immunoSEQ multiplex PCR. The table records 200,000 to 250,000 clones, just over 90% of them present only once. This TCR was recovered from a young woman in good health and CMV-seronegative. The specimen sequenced was PBMCs.

The CDR3 here is CASSTLYFRDSSNQPQHF. The CDR3 DNA is TGTGCCAGTAGTACACTCTACTTCCGGGACAGCTCCAATCAGCCCCAGCATTTT. The J gene is TRBJ1-5, the V gene TRBV19, with 7 bases fitting TRBD1. Losses at the gene ends were 4 bases for V and 3 bases for J; bases not matched to a gene: 15. Germline values: CDR1 LNHDA, CDR2 SQIVND (reference sequence). The CDR3 spans 18 residues.